A single sample gave rise to the 3 T cell receptor beta chains below, sequenced in a study of T cell clusters in autoimmune cytopenias. One tube held mixed TRB-A and TRB-B primer pools for touch-down PCR. TCRdb re-called the multiplex PCR reads and gives one entry per CDR3 protein, without DNA. The repertoire shows around 8,000 distinct CDR3 sequences; the top ten hold 3% to 3.5%. Approximately 40,000 genome equivalents of blood DNA were amplified for TRB. Sequencing was performed on peripheral blood. The source of these receptors is a human donor with an autoimmune cytopenia or autoimmune hepatitis (not recorded which).

V and J are TRBV14 and TRBJ2-7; TCRdb lists TRBD2, though no DNA is available to test this call. Germline CDR1 reads SGHDN; CDR2 reads FVKESK. The CDR3 runs to 12 residues. CDR3 protein: CASSLTSYEQYF. The variable domain in full, completed from reference TRBV14 and TRBJ2-7, reads EAGVTQFPSHSVIEKGQTVTLRCDPISGHDNLYWYRRVMGKEIKFLLHFVKESKQDESGMPNNRFLAERTGGTYSTLKVQPAELEDSGVYFCASSLTSYEQYFGPGTRLTVT.

This clonotype shows up as medium-sized by frequency. The chain links TRBV6-5 to TRBJ1-4; TCRdb lists TRBD1, though no DNA is available to test this call. CDR3 length equals 15 residues. CDR1 is MNHEY, CDR2 SVGAGI, per germline. The chain's CDR3 is CASSYSWGGDEKLFF.

According to its frequency, this clonotype is medium-sized. V gene TRBV29-1 combines with J gene TRBJ2-5. Germline V gene data show CDR1 as SQVTM and CDR2 as ANQGSEA. The CDR3 extends over 12 amino acids. The CDR3 loop is CSVWDYQETQYF.